Below are 32 T cell receptor beta chains sequenced from a single sample in a study of low-dose radiotherapy and immunotherapy resistance in tumors. With TRAV- and TRBV-specific primers, first-strand cDNA was made, covering the alpha and beta chains. The authors amplified TCRs for about 20 PCR cycles with a constant-region primer and a V-primer adapter. MiXCR was run by TCRdb on the reads, yielding one entry per CDR3 protein. The sample includes around 64,000 distinct CDR3 sequences, more than 20% of them seen just once. Time point in this sample: before trial treatment. This sample comprised PBMCs, obtained before treatment. Receptors were obtained from a male donor with rectosigmoid adenocarcinoma.

This clonotype was found many times. This chain joins TRBV28 and TRBJ2-3; 13 bases map to TRBD2. Germline loops: CDR1 MDHEN, CDR2 SYDVKM. This CDR3 comprises 15 residues. Trimming cost V 6 bases and J 7 bases; bases outside gene matches: 7. CDR3 sequence reads: CASRGTSGELNTQYF. CDR3 in DNA: TGTGCCAGCAGAGGGACTAGCGGGGAGCTAAATACGCAGTATTTT. Together with reference TRBV28 and TRBJ2-3, the CDR3 gives the full variable domain: DVKVTQSSRYLVKRTGEKVFLECVQDMDHENMFWYRQDPGLGLRLIYFSYDVKMKEKGDIPEGYSVSREKKERFSLILESASTNQTSMYLCASRGTSGELNTQYFGPGTRLTVL.

This clonotype was found many times. The rearrangement uses TRBV24-1 and TRBJ2-7; D might be TRBD1 (6 bases). The CDR3 is 12 residues long. Germline V gene sequence: CDR1 KGHDR, CDR2 SFDVKD. V was clipped by 7 bases and J by 3 bases, with 9 bases between them. The CDR3 DNA sequence: TGTGCCACCAGCCGGGACAACTACGAGCAGTACTTC. It translates to CATSRDNYEQYF.

About this clonotype itself: Only one base separates this from a far larger clonotype, so it likely reflects a read error. J is TRBJ1-1 and V is TRBV6-6; no clear D gene. Germline CDR1 is MNHNY and CDR2 is SVGAGI (reference sequence). The CDR3 is 14 amino acids. V was cut by 5 bases and J by 2 bases, with 12 bases left in between. The CDR3: CASSESPGNTEAFF. The DNA for the CDR3 is TGTGCCAGCAGTGAGTCGCCGGGAAACACTGAAGCTTTCTTT.

This clonotype was observed at least ten times. CDR3 bases: TGTGCCAGCAGCCTACAGTTAAGTGAAGCTTTCTTT. This codes for CASSLQLSEAFF. The chain has TRBV3-1 and TRBJ1-1, with no clear D. Germline CDR1 and CDR2: LGHDT and YNNKEL (reference sequence). Trimming left V 4 bases short and J 7 bases short, with 10 bases between. This CDR3 has 12 amino acids. The full variable domain, with the rest looked up from reference TRBV3-1 and TRBJ1-1, is DTAVSQTPKYLVTQMGNDKSIKCEQNLGHDTMYWYKQDSKKFLKIMFSYNNKELIINETVPNRFSPKSPDKAHLNLHINSLELGDSAVYFCASSLQLSEAFFGQGTRLTVV.

Many counts were recorded for this clonotype. This chain connects TRBV7-2 to TRBJ2-7; TRBD2 is a possible D gene (6 bases). Trimming removed 4 bases at V and 3 bases at J, with 10 bases between. In germline, CDR1 is SGHTA, CDR2 FQGNSA. The CDR3 length is 13 residues. The CDR3 here is CASSSRESYEQYF. DNA of the CDR3: TGTGCCAGCAGCTCACGGGAGAGCTACGAGCAGTACTTC.

Points on this clonotype: One base separates it from a far larger clone, so it is likely a read error. The chain employs TRBV11-1 and TRBJ1-2; 11 positions agree with TRBD1. Germline V lookup: CDR1 SGHAT, CDR2 FQDESV (reference sequence). The CDR3 sequence is 18 residues long. The CDR3 here is CVSSQELGDRGTFYGYTF. CDR3 in DNA: TGTGTCAGCAGCCAAGAGTTAGGGGACAGGGGGACTTTCTATGGCTACACCTTC.

This clonotype was found many times. This chain uses TRBV6-5 with TRBJ2-7; 8 bases fit TRBD2. CDR3 size: 18 residues. V lost 6 bases to trimming and J lost 2 bases; unmatched junction nucleotides: 18. Germline V lookup: CDR1 MNHEY, CDR2 SVGAGI. This chain's CDR3 is CASSPSSSGWAGAYEQYF. CDR3 bases: TGTGCCAGCAGCCCATCCTCTAGCGGGTGGGCGGGAGCCTACGAGCAGTACTTC.

The rearrangement joins TRBV6-5 to TRBJ1-5; no definite D call. Deletions cut 0 bases from V and 4 bases from J, with 10 bases between. The germline V gene has CDR1 MNHEY and CDR2 SVGAGI. The length of the CDR3 is 15 residues. The CDR3 DNA is TGTGCCAGCAGTTACTCTTCAGAAACTAATCAGCCCCAGCATTTT. Translated: CASSYSSETNQPQHF.

In the case of this clonotype: A far more abundant clone sits one base away, making this likely a read error. The chain joins TRBV11-3 to TRBJ2-1, with D tentatively TRBD1 (5 bases). This CDR3 spans 12 amino acids. The V and J ends lost 8 bases and 10 bases respectively, with 15 bases between them. Germline V gene sequence: CDR1 SGHNT, CDR2 YENEEA. The CDR3 bases are TGTGCCAGCGGCAGGGATTCAGGAGAGCAGTTCTTC. This sequence encodes CASGRDSGEQFF.

This clonotype appeared many times. CDR3 region: CASSQNRAPEAFF. In nucleotides, the CDR3 is TGTGCCAGCAGCCAGAACAGGGCCCCTGAAGCTTTCTTT. This chain links TRBV3-1 with TRBJ1-1; TRBD1 is a possible D gene (6 bases). The V end lost 3 bases, the J end lost 6 bases, and 11 bases lay between the germline ends. Germline CDR1 is LGHDT and CDR2 is YNNKEL (reference sequence). This CDR3 is 13 amino acids long.

J is TRBJ2-1 and V is TRBV29-1, with TRBD2 matching over 13 bases. Germline V gives CDR1 SQVTM, CDR2 ANQGSEA. The CDR3 spans 14 residues. The V gene end was trimmed by 7 bases and the J gene end by 9 bases; junction bases not matched to a gene: 9. The CDR3 is CSGGLAGASSEQFF. In DNA form, the CDR3 reads TGCAGCGGTGGACTAGCGGGAGCCAGTAGTGAGCAGTTCTTC.

The chain links TRBV28 to TRBJ1-5, with 11 bases lining up with TRBD1. The trim removed 3 bases at V and 2 bases at J, leaving 3 bases unmatched. Germline values: CDR1 MDHEN, CDR2 SYDVKM. The CDR3 covers 16 residues. CDR3 nucleotide sequence: TGTGCCAGCAGTTTGGACAGGGGGCCTGGCAATCAGCCCCAGCATTTT. The encoded protein is CASSLDRGPGNQPQHF. The complete variable domain, with remaining parts taken from reference TRBV28 and TRBJ1-5, reads DVKVTQSSRYLVKRTGEKVFLECVQDMDHENMFWYRQDPGLGLRLIYFSYDVKMKEKGDIPEGYSVSREKKERFSLILESASTNQTSMYLCASSLDRGPGNQPQHFGDGTRLSIL.

At least ten counts were recorded for this clonotype. The V gene is TRBV2, the J gene TRBJ2-2, with D possibly TRBD1 on 6 matching bases. This CDR3 region has 12 residues. Germline CDR1 reads SNHLY; CDR2 reads FYNNEI. The ends were cut back, 7 bases at V and 7 bases at J, with 10 bases in the middle. This CDR3 is CASITQGGELFF. The CDR3 nucleotides read TGTGCCAGCATTACACAGGGCGGGGAGCTGTTTTTT. Using reference TRBV2 and TRBJ2-2 for the parts outside the CDR3, the full variable domain is EPEVTQTPSHQVTQMGQEVILRCVPISNHLYFYWYRQILGQKVEFLVSFYNNEISEKSEIFDDQFSVERPDGSNFTLKIRSTKLEDSAMYFCASITQGGELFFGEGSRLTVL.

As concerns this clonotype: A far larger clone is one nucleotide away, so this likely arose from a read error. The chain combines TRBV12-3 or TRBV12-4 with TRBJ2-1; 9 positions match TRBD2. V lost 3 bases, J lost 10 bases, and 7 bases stayed unmatched. The CDR3 length is 14 residues. CDR3 DNA sequence: TGTGCCAGCAGTTTGACTAGCGGTTCCTACGAGCAGTTCTTC. Translation gives CASSLTSGSYEQFF.

At least ten counts were recorded for this clonotype. The V gene is TRBV6-2 or TRBV6-3, the J gene TRBJ2-7, with D perhaps TRBD1 or TRBD2 (6 bases each). The CDR3 extends over 16 amino acids. Germline V gene data show CDR1 as MNHEY and CDR2 as SVGEGT. With 6 bases removed from V and 0 bases from J, the gap between germline ends came to 18 bases. CDR3 loop: CASRTKVGGPSYEQYF. DNA for the CDR3: TGTGCCAGCAGGACCAAGGTAGGGGGGCCCTCCTACGAGCAGTACTTC.

Concerning this clonotype: With only one base between it and a far larger clone, this is likely a read error. The chain joins TRBV12-3 or TRBV12-4 to TRBJ2-3; 9 bases map to TRBD1. The length of the CDR3 is 15 residues. V shed 1 base, J shed 3 bases, and the junction held 2 bases outside the gene matches. The DNA for the CDR3 is TGTGCCAGCAGTTTAGGGGACAGGGCTACAGATACGCAGTATTTT. This sequence encodes CASSLGDRATDTQYF.

Many counts were recorded for this clonotype. The chain couples TRBV4-1 to TRBJ1-4; unclear D gene. This CDR3 region has 15 residues. Trimming pared 1 base from V and 1 base from J, leaving 7 bases between. The germline CDR1 and CDR2 sequences are MGHRA and YSYEKL. The CDR3 DNA reads TGCGCCAGCAGCCAAGTCGCGGGAACTAATGAAAAACTGTTTTTT. It specifies CASSQVAGTNEKLFF.

Remarks on this clonotype: Since a far larger clone is one base different, this is likely a read error. The CDR3 DNA reads as TGTGCCAGCAGTCACGCCTCGACCGGGGTCGGGACTGAAGCTTTCTTT. Translating gives CASSHASTGVGTEAFF. This chain connects TRBV6-1 to TRBJ1-1; D is unclear. The germline V gene encodes CDR1 MNHNS and CDR2 SASEGT. CDR3 size: 16 residues. The ends were cut back, 5 bases at V and 5 bases at J, with 21 bases in the middle.

A word on this clonotype: This sequence is one base from a far larger clone and is likely a read error. V gene TRBV6-1 combines with J gene TRBJ2-7; the D gene is possibly TRBD1 (6 bases). In germline, CDR1 is MNHNS, CDR2 SASEGT. This CDR3 has 14 amino acids. V was clipped by 7 bases and J by 7 bases, with 20 bases between them. The CDR3 coding sequence is TGTGCCAGCATCCGGGACATCTCCTACAATGAGCAGTACTTC. It encodes CASIRDISYNEQYF.

Many counts were recorded for this clonotype. The chain joins TRBV4-1 to TRBJ1-2; the D gene is possibly TRBD1 (5 bases). The germline V gene has CDR1 MGHRA and CDR2 YSYEKL. The CDR3 contains 12 residues. Trimming left V 0 bases short and J 7 bases short, with 6 bases between. The CDR3 loop is CASSQEGVGYTF. CDR3 nucleotides: TGCGCCAGCAGCCAAGAAGGGGTTGGCTACACCTTC.

This clonotype was seen just once. The chain employs TRBV13 and TRBJ2-1; 14 bases are a match to TRBD2. J gave up 2 bases and V 4 bases, and 4 bases lay outside the gene matches. Per germline, CDR1 PRHDT and CDR2 FYEKMQ (reference sequence). CDR3 length equals 17 residues. CDR3 in amino acids: CASSWGTSGGTYNEQFF. CDR3 bases: TGTGCCAGCAGCTGGGGGACTAGCGGGGGTACCTACAATGAGCAGTTCTTC.

This clonotype showed up many times. The rearrangement links TRBV4-3 to TRBJ2-1, with 7 positions matching TRBD1. This CDR3 contains 14 residues. V dropped 0 bases and J dropped 9; count of bases not matched to a gene: 5. CDR1 and CDR2 from the germline V gene are LGHNA and YSLEER. CDR3 protein: CASSQEAPGGEQFF. The CDR3, as DNA: TGCGCCAGCAGCCAAGAAGCCCCAGGGGGTGAGCAGTTCTTC.

This clonotype was picked up many times. This chain uses TRBV6-6 with TRBJ2-2; 7 positions match TRBD1. Germline lookup yields CDR1 MNHNY and CDR2 SVGAGI (reference sequence). The V gene end was trimmed by 7 bases and the J gene end by 1 base; junction bases not matched to a gene: 6. The length of the CDR3 is 15 residues. The CDR3 sequence: CASTGDRENTGELFF. The CDR3 DNA reads as TGTGCCAGCACCGGAGACAGGGAGAACACCGGGGAGCTGTTTTTT.

With regard to this clonotype: A single base is all that separates this from a far larger clone, so a read error is likely. This chain joins TRBV6-5 and TRBJ2-7; the D is unclear. This CDR3 contains 14 residues. Trimming left V 6 bases short and J 4 bases short, with 16 bases between. Germline V gene data show CDR1 as MNHEY and CDR2 as SVGAGI. CDR3 in DNA: TGTGCCAGCAGGTCCAGGCTAAAGGATTACGAGCAGTACTTC. It yields the protein CASRSRLKDYEQYF.

This clonotype was seen ten or more times. This chain uses TRBV15 with TRBJ2-2; D ambiguous. Trimming took off 1 base at V and 6 bases at J, with 6 bases between the two ends. Germline assignment: CDR1 LNHNV and CDR2 YYDKDF (reference sequence). The CDR3 has 13 amino acids. The CDR3 here is CATSRALSGELFF. CDR3 DNA: TGTGCCACCAGCAGAGCTCTGTCCGGGGAGCTGTTTTTT.

The chain has TRBV4-1 and TRBJ2-5; D is perhaps TRBD2 (6 bases). The germline V and J ends were trimmed by 1 base and 5 bases, with 14 bases remaining between them. There are 15 residues in the CDR3. CDR1 is MGHRA and CDR2 is YSYEKL in the germline V gene. The CDR3 sequence: CASSQGQTRRETQYF. The CDR3 DNA reads TGCGCCAGCAGCCAAGGTCAGACTAGACGCGAGACCCAGTACTTC.

V usage is TRBV3-1 and J usage is TRBJ2-2, with 8 nucleotides matching TRBD2. CDR1 is LGHDT, CDR2 YNNKEL, per germline (reference sequence). CDR3 length equals 16 residues. V lost 1 base to trimming and J lost 5 bases; unmatched junction nucleotides: 6. CDR3 region: CASSQAVLAATGELFF. The CDR3 DNA sequence: TGTGCCAGCAGCCAAGCAGTACTAGCGGCGACCGGGGAGCTGTTTTTT.

In this sample, this clonotype turned up many times. This chain connects TRBV19 to TRBJ2-4, with 8 bases fitting TRBD2. Germline V gene lookup returns CDR1 LNHDA and CDR2 SQIVND (reference sequence). The CDR3 consists of 19 residues. Trimming at V came to 4 bases and at J to 2 bases, leaving 16 bases not matched to a gene. The CDR3: CASSTHPTTSGTPKNIQYF. For the CDR3, the DNA is TGTGCCAGTAGTACCCACCCCACAACTAGCGGCACCCCCAAAAACATTCAGTACTTC.

CDR3 sequence (DNA): TGTGCCAGCAGCCAAGAAGCATCTAGCACAGATACGCAGTATTTT. It translates to CASSQEASSTDTQYF. The chain combines TRBV3-1 with TRBJ2-3; D uncertain. V shed 0 bases and J shed 0 bases, with 7 bases lying between them. The CDR3 spans 15 residues. Germline CDR1 is LGHDT and CDR2 is YNNKEL (reference sequence).

This clonotype was found many times. The chain employs TRBV5-1 and TRBJ2-1, with D unclear. V was clipped by 0 bases and J by 7 bases, with 8 bases between them. The CDR3 is 13 amino acids. Germline CDR1 is SGHRS and CDR2 is YFSETQ. CDR3 coding DNA: TGCGCCAGCAGCTTGGTAGCCGGAAATGAGCAGTTCTTC. Amino acids: CASSLVAGNEQFF.

Ten or more counts support this clonotype. The chain carries TRBV6-6 and TRBJ1-5; TRBD1 might be the D (6 bases). Germline CDR1 and CDR2: MNHNY and SVGAGI (reference sequence). The germline V and J ends were trimmed by 11 bases and 4 bases, with 15 bases remaining between them. The CDR3 has 13 residues. CDR3 amino acids: CAAAGEANQPQHF. Written as DNA, the CDR3 is TGTGCCGCCGCAGGGGAGGCTAATCAGCCCCAGCATTTT.

This clonotype was counted at least ten times. The gene calls are TRBV7-9 and TRBJ2-3; D perhaps matches TRBD2 (6 bases). The V gene's germline CDR1 is SEHNR and CDR2 FQNEAQ (reference sequence). The CDR3 runs 14 residues. V was cut by 1 base and J by 5 bases, with 10 bases left in between. This CDR3 is CASSLGTIKDTQYF. CDR3 DNA sequence: TGTGCCAGCAGCTTAGGGACTATCAAAGATACGCAGTATTTT.